These T cell receptor beta chains were read from a single sample in a study of T cell repertoires in cytomegalovirus infection. TCRdb re-derived calls from the reads in MiXCR, one entry per CDR3 protein. Counted here are some 400,000 distinct CDR3 sequences, about a sixth occurring once; the ten biggest clones make up 8.7%. What was sequenced was PBMCs. These receptors were obtained from a human donor in good health (CMV status not recorded). Some clones in this sample may be carry-over from other donors' samples. The CDR3 runs from the conserved cysteine through the conserved F or W. Fields, in order: clone size, J gene, CDR3 length, D gene, V gene, CDR3 protein, CDR3 DNA. The D gene is left open where the match is weak. For some rows the clone size is stated as once, few or many, or as a class when expanded; others skip it.

clone_size: NA
j_call: TRBJ2-5
cdr3_length: 15
d_call: NA
v_call: TRBV6-1
cdr3_aa: CASTPGDIGWETQYF
cdr3_nt: TGTGCCAGCACGCCCGGGGATATAGGGTGGGAGACCCAGTACTTC

clone_size: NA
j_call: TRBJ1-5
cdr3_length: 16
d_call: NA
v_call: TRBV2
cdr3_aa: CASRGDPGGSNQPQHF
cdr3_nt: TGTGCCAGCCGAGGGGACCCGGGGGGTAGCAATCAGCCCCAGCATTTT

clone_size: NA
j_call: TRBJ2-6
cdr3_length: 15
d_call: NA
v_call: TRBV2
cdr3_aa: CASSENPSGANVLTF
cdr3_nt: TGTGCCAGCAGTGAGAATCCCTCTGGGGCCAACGTCCTGACTTTC

clone_size: few
j_call: TRBJ1-5
cdr3_length: 15
d_call: NA
v_call: TRBV5-5
cdr3_aa: CASSILSGGGQPQHF
cdr3_nt: TGTGCCAGCAGCATTCTGTCGGGGGGCGGTCAGCCCCAGCATTTT

clone_size: many
j_call: TRBJ1-5
cdr3_length: 15
d_call: TRBD1
v_call: TRBV6-6
cdr3_aa: CASSKKQGALQPQHF
cdr3_nt: TGTGCCAGCAGCAAGAAACAGGGGGCCCTCCAGCCCCAGCATTTT

clone_size: NA
j_call: TRBJ2-2
cdr3_length: 14
d_call: NA
v_call: TRBV5-3
cdr3_aa: CASSPGLTGGELFF
cdr3_nt: TGTGCCAGCAGCCCGGGACTTACCGGGGGGGAGCTGTTTTTT

clone_size: NA
j_call: TRBJ1-2
cdr3_length: 13
d_call: NA
v_call: TRBV3-1
cdr3_aa: CASSLGVGDGYTF
cdr3_nt: TGTGCCAGCAGTCTCGGAGTGGGGGACGGCTACACCTTC

clone_size: few
j_call: TRBJ1-1
cdr3_length: 14
d_call: NA
v_call: TRBV10-3
cdr3_aa: CAISDMGRGTEAFF
cdr3_nt: TGTGCCATCAGTGATATGGGGAGGGGCACTGAAGCTTTCTTT

clone_size: NA
j_call: TRBJ1-2
cdr3_length: 14
d_call: NA
v_call: TRBV20-1
cdr3_aa: CSATWTEANYGYTF
cdr3_nt: TGCAGTGCTACCTGGACAGAAGCTAACTATGGCTACACCTTC

clone_size: NA
j_call: TRBJ1-5
cdr3_length: 15
d_call: NA
v_call: TRBV28
cdr3_aa: CASSLGRFGNQPQHF
cdr3_nt: TGTGCCAGCAGTTTGGGCAGGTTTGGCAATCAGCCCCAGCATTTT

clone_size: NA
j_call: TRBJ2-1
cdr3_length: 20
d_call: TRBD2
v_call: TRBV6-6
cdr3_aa: CASSYSGTSGSRDIFNEQFF
cdr3_nt: TGTGCCAGCAGTTACTCTGGGACTAGCGGGAGTCGGGACATATTTAATGAGCAGTTCTTC

clone_size: many
j_call: TRBJ1-1
cdr3_length: 12
d_call: NA
v_call: TRBV7-2
cdr3_aa: CASSLAGGAAFF
cdr3_nt: TGTGCCAGCAGCTTAGCGGGTGGGGCAGCTTTCTTT

clone_size: few
j_call: TRBJ2-1
cdr3_length: 16
d_call: TRBD2
v_call: TRBV19
cdr3_aa: CASKPGLAGENNEQFF
cdr3_nt: TGTGCCAGCAAGCCGGGACTAGCGGGAGAAAACAATGAGCAGTTCTTC

clone_size: many
j_call: TRBJ1-1
cdr3_length: 19
d_call: NA
v_call: TRBV7-6
cdr3_aa: CASSFIPALRRNGNTEAFF
cdr3_nt: TGTGCCAGCAGTTTTATCCCCGCCCTCCGGCGCAACGGGAACACTGAAGCTTTCTTT

clone_size: few
j_call: TRBJ2-3
cdr3_length: 16
d_call: TRBD2
v_call: TRBV5-5
cdr3_aa: CASSFFSGEVADTQYF
cdr3_nt: TGTGCCAGCAGCTTCTTTAGCGGGGAAGTAGCAGATACGCAGTATTTT

clone_size: many
j_call: TRBJ2-3
cdr3_length: 15
d_call: NA
v_call: TRBV11-2
cdr3_aa: CASSFPQGGPDTQYF
cdr3_nt: TGTGCCAGCAGCTTCCCCCAGGGTGGGCCAGATACGCAGTATTTT

clone_size: NA
j_call: TRBJ2-7
cdr3_length: 15
d_call: TRBD2
v_call: TRBV5-1
cdr3_aa: CASSPRGGAADEQYF
cdr3_nt: TGCGCCAGCAGCCCTCGGGGGGGGGCCGCGGACGAGCAGTACTTC

clone_size: many
j_call: TRBJ1-1
cdr3_length: 13
d_call: TRBD1
v_call: TRBV7-2
cdr3_aa: CASNLQTGGKAFF
cdr3_nt: TGTGCCAGCAACCTCCAGACAGGGGGAAAGGCTTTCTTT

clone_size: many
j_call: TRBJ1-1
cdr3_length: 13
d_call: NA
v_call: TRBV12-3/TRBV12-4
cdr3_aa: CASRRTENTEAFF
cdr3_nt: TGTGCCAGCAGGAGGACAGAAAACACTGAAGCTTTCTTT

clone_size: NA
j_call: TRBJ2-5
cdr3_length: 12
d_call: NA
v_call: TRBV20-1
cdr3_aa: CSALLRQENQYF
cdr3_nt: TGCAGTGCACTCTTAAGACAAGAGAACCAGTACTTC

clone_size: NA
j_call: TRBJ1-3
cdr3_length: 16
d_call: NA
v_call: TRBV12-3/TRBV12-4
cdr3_aa: CASSLQATSSGNTIYF
cdr3_nt: TGTGCCAGCAGTTTGCAGGCCACCAGCTCTGGAAACACCATATATTTT

clone_size: few
j_call: TRBJ1-2
cdr3_length: 14
d_call: TRBD1
v_call: TRBV6-5
cdr3_aa: CASSRDRNNYGYTF
cdr3_nt: TGTGCCAGCAGCCGGGACAGGAATAACTATGGCTACACCTTC

clone_size: NA
j_call: TRBJ2-3
cdr3_length: 15
d_call: TRBD1
v_call: TRBV6-1
cdr3_aa: CASSLIGQGYDTQYF
cdr3_nt: TGTGCCAGCAGTCTTATTGGACAGGGCTACGATACGCAGTATTTT

clone_size: NA
j_call: TRBJ1-1
cdr3_length: 16
d_call: TRBD1
v_call: TRBV4-3
cdr3_aa: CASSQVHRGLNTEAFF
cdr3_nt: TGCGCCAGCAGCCAAGTCCACAGGGGTTTGAACACTGAAGCTTTCTTT

clone_size: NA
j_call: TRBJ1-5
cdr3_length: 16
d_call: TRBD1
v_call: TRBV7-2
cdr3_aa: CASSLNRDRGNQPQHF
cdr3_nt: TGTGCCAGCAGCTTGAACCGGGACAGGGGCAATCAGCCCCAGCATTTT

clone_size: many
j_call: TRBJ1-5
cdr3_length: 17
d_call: NA
v_call: TRBV28
cdr3_aa: CASSPLITAYSNQPQHF
cdr3_nt: TGTGCCAGCAGTCCCCTAATAACAGCGTATAGCAATCAGCCCCAGCATTTT

clone_size: NA
j_call: TRBJ2-1
cdr3_length: 17
d_call: NA
v_call: TRBV12-3/TRBV12-4
cdr3_aa: CASSLDELLSSYNEQFF
cdr3_nt: TGTGCCAGCAGTTTGGACGAACTCCTGAGCTCCTACAATGAGCAGTTCTTC

clone_size: many
j_call: TRBJ2-7
cdr3_length: 16
d_call: NA
v_call: TRBV7-6
cdr3_aa: CASSNTPRSGKYEQYF
cdr3_nt: TGTGCCAGCAGCAATACGCCTCGGTCAGGAAAATACGAGCAGTACTTC